The clone carrying this T cell receptor (beta chain) has just a few counts. This sample was taken from a study of spatial heterogeneity in lung cancer. Overall study: A unique TCR and UMI combination showed up more than ten times in raw reads, on average.

TCRdb re-called the 5' RACE reads with MiXCR, one entry per CDR3 protein. This sample has 20,000 to 25,000 distinct CDR3 sequences, with around 3.2% found just once. Time point of the sample: sample taken at primary tumor resection. No cells were sorted before sequencing. The whole RNA sequenced was extracted from tumor, nontumor lung or frozen PBMC. The CDR3 length is 13 residues. Germline values: CDR1 LNHDA, CDR2 SQIVND (reference sequence). Germline trimming cut 9 bases from V and 0 bases from J; bases unmatched to any gene: 2. The sequence derives from a female donor with early-stage non-small cell lung cancer. V and J are TRBV19 and TRBJ2-5; 9 bases are shared with TRBD2. The sequencing used PBMCs, collected at surgery. CDR3 loop: CASGLANQETQYF. Written as DNA, the CDR3 is TGTGCCAGCGGACTAGCGAACCAAGAGACCCAGTACTTC.